The 31 T cell receptor beta chains presented below share a single source sample, sequenced in a study of cytomegalovirus exposure and HLA in healthy donors. This PCR relied on a set of 60 Vbeta primers and 13 Jbeta primers. Only in-frame clones appear in the TCRdb table, and some are missing; sequencing was by immunoSEQ multiplex PCR. This sample has 150,000 to 200,000 clones; about 80% occur once, and the top ten carry 9% to 10%. Sequencing was carried out using PBMCs. The receptors stem from a man between 18 and 35 years old in good health and CMV-seropositive.

Points on this clone: Given the absence of the conserved phenylalanine or tryptophan at the CDR3 end, a read error is likely. The chain recombines TRBV10-3 with TRBJ1-6; D possibly corresponds to TRBD1 (5 bases). CDR1 ENHRY and CDR2 SYGVKD come from the germline V gene. The CDR3 is made up of 15 amino acids. Trimming removed 2 bases at V and 3 bases at J, with 8 bases between. CDR3 protein: CAISEPDNYNSPLHL. For the CDR3, the DNA is TGTGCCATCAGTGAGCCGGACAACTATAATTCACCCCTCCACCTT.

This chain connects TRBV16 to TRBJ1-1, with D tentatively TRBD1 (5 bases). Trimming took 3 bases from V and 1 from J, leaving 15 bases between them. Germline CDR1 and CDR2: KGHSY and FQNENV. The CDR3 spans 16 residues. The CDR3 sequence: CASSHPTPTGNTEAFF. In DNA, the CDR3 is TGTGCCAGCAGCCACCCGACCCCCACAGGGAACACTGAAGCTTTCTTT.

The rearrangement uses TRBV6-5 and TRBJ1-5; the D gene is possibly TRBD1 (6 bases). V lost 2 bases and J lost 7, with 12 bases in between. The germline V gene encodes CDR1 MNHEY and CDR2 SVGAGI. This CDR3 contains 14 residues. The CDR3 DNA sequence: TGTGCCAGCAGTTACCAACAGGGATACCAGCCCCAGCATTTT. This sequence encodes CASSYQQGYQPQHF.

This chain links TRBV29-1 with TRBJ2-1, with no clear D. The germline V gene encodes CDR1 SQVTM and CDR2 ANQGSEA. The CDR3 has 13 residues. V was pared by 2 bases and J by 2 bases, with 7 bases between. Here the CDR3 reads CSVEKPTYNEQFF. Written as DNA, the CDR3 is TGCAGCGTTGAAAAGCCAACCTACAATGAGCAGTTCTTC.

The gene calls are TRBV4-1 and TRBJ2-2; D is perhaps TRBD2 (7 bases). Germline-derived CDR1 and CDR2 are MGHRA and YSYEKL. Trimming left V 1 base short and J 9 bases short, with 18 bases between. The CDR3 has 16 residues. This chain's CDR3 is CASSQVVGGALRELFF. CDR3 DNA: TGCGCCAGCAGCCAAGTAGTGGGGGGGGCTCTCCGGGAGCTGTTTTTT.

This clone showed up just a few times. The rearrangement links TRBV9 to TRBJ2-1; D remains ambiguous. V was cut by 2 bases and J by 3 bases, with 6 bases left in between. CDR3 length: 13 amino acids. Germline V gene sequence: CDR1 SGDLS, CDR2 YYNGEE. CDR3 protein: CASSVGSYNEQFF. In nucleotides, the CDR3 is TGTGCCAGCAGCGTTGGTAGCTACAATGAGCAGTTCTTC.

The sample holds a few counts of this clone. V is TRBV5-5 and J is TRBJ2-5, with D maybe TRBD1 (6 bases). The CDR3 totals 14 residues. V lost 3 bases, J lost 4 bases, and 13 bases lay in between. Germline CDR1 is SGHKS and CDR2 is YYEKEE (reference sequence). The CDR3: CASSWAGAIETQYF. The CDR3, as DNA: TGTGCCAGCAGCTGGGCAGGGGCTATAGAGACCCAGTACTTC.

This sequence joins TRBV11-2 and TRBJ2-2; 10 nucleotides match TRBD2. This CDR3 contains 15 residues. Per the germline V gene, CDR1 is SGHAT and CDR2 is FQNNGV. The J segment lost 5 bases and the V segment lost 5 bases, leaving 5 bases of the junction unmatched. The CDR3 region has the DNA TGTGCCAGCAGCCAGCTAGCGGGAGAGACCGGGGAGCTGTTTTTT. Its translation: CASSQLAGETGELFF.

This clone was seen once. This sequence joins TRBV10-2 and TRBJ1-1; D is unclear. The CDR3 totals 14 residues. Germline V gene lookup returns CDR1 WSHSY and CDR2 SAAADI. V gave up 9 bases and J gave up 0 bases, with 14 bases separating them. The CDR3 bases are TGCGCCAGTACGTCACGCGAGTTGAACACTGAAGCTTTCTTT. This codes for CASTSRELNTEAFF.

This chain uses TRBV19 with TRBJ2-5, with D tentatively TRBD2 (6 bases). From germline, CDR1 is LNHDA and CDR2 SQIVND (reference sequence). The CDR3 totals 16 residues. Trimming took 3 bases from V and 1 from J, leaving 15 bases between them. Here the CDR3 DNA reads TGTGCCAGTAGTATGATTGGGGGGAGTAGCCAAGAGACCCAGTACTTC. Amino acids: CASSMIGGSSQETQYF.

V usage is TRBV29-1 and J usage is TRBJ1-1; D remains unclear. Germline-derived CDR1 and CDR2 are SQVTM and ANQGSEA. Between the trimmed V and J ends, which lost 4 bases and 2 bases, there was a span of 5 bases. CDR3 length: 11 amino acids. The CDR3 sequence is CSVAVNTEAFF. For the CDR3, the DNA is TGCAGCGTTGCAGTTAACACTGAAGCTTTCTTT.

The chain recombines TRBV7-8 with TRBJ2-1, with D perhaps matching TRBD2 (5 bases). The germline gives CDR1 SGHVS, CDR2 FQNEAQ. The CDR3 contains 13 residues. V dropped 6 bases and J dropped 9 bases, with 15 bases sitting between them. As DNA, the CDR3 is TGTGCCAGCAGTAGCGCCCGGGGTTCTGAGCAGTTCTTC. Encoded protein: CASSSARGSEQFF.

This chain uses TRBV5-1 with TRBJ2-7; D possibly corresponds to TRBD2 (5 bases). V dropped 0 bases and J dropped 4 bases, with 11 bases sitting between them. This CDR3 contains 14 residues. Germline V gene data show CDR1 as SGHRS and CDR2 as YFSETQ. The CDR3 loop is CASSLEIGDYEQYF. Here the CDR3 DNA reads TGCGCCAGCAGCTTGGAAATCGGGGATTACGAGCAGTACTTC.

The chain combines TRBV5-6 with TRBJ1-2; D may be TRBD1 (6 bases). The CDR3 loop spans 14 amino acids. The V and J ends lost 4 bases and 0 bases respectively, with 10 bases between them. From germline, CDR1 is SGHDT and CDR2 YYEEEE. CDR3 sequence: CASSLTGTNYGYTF. The CDR3 DNA reads as TGTGCCAGCAGCCTGACAGGTACTAACTATGGCTACACCTTC. The full variable domain, completed using reference TRBV5-6 and TRBJ1-2, is DAGVTQSPTHLIKTRGQQVTLRCSPKSGHDTVSWYQQALGQGPQFIFQYYEEEERQRGNFPDRFSGHQFPNYSSELNVNALLLGDSALYLCASSLTGTNYGYTFGSGTRLTVV.

The genes are TRBV18 and TRBJ1-2; 10 positions agree with TRBD1. CDR3 length: 15 amino acids. Germline V lookup: CDR1 KGHSH, CDR2 LQKENI. The junction had 6 bases not matched to a gene; V was cut back by 3 bases and J by 5 bases. CDR3 in amino acids: CASSPGQGPSYGYTF. The CDR3 nucleotides read TGTGCCAGCTCACCGGGACAGGGGCCCTCATATGGCTACACCTTC.

Concerning this clone: The junction differs from germline at one of its ends, possibly a read error. This chain uses TRBV4-1 with TRBJ1-2; 12 nucleotides align to TRBD1. CDR3 size: 15 residues. Germline V CDR1 and CDR2: MGHRA, YSYEKL. As DNA, the CDR3 is TGTGCCAGCAGCCAAGCGGGACAGGGGGCTGATGGCTACACCTTC. It codes for CASSQAGQGADGYTF.

The V and J genes are TRBV6-5 and TRBJ1-2; D is possibly TRBD1 (5 bases). Trimming left V 6 bases short and J 5 bases short, with 16 bases between. The CDR3 has 14 residues. CDR1 and CDR2 (germline): MNHEY, SVGAGI. CDR3 in DNA: TGTGCCAGCAGCGATGTGGGACTCAATTATGGCTACACCTTC. Its translation is CASSDVGLNYGYTF.

The rearrangement uses TRBV2 and TRBJ2-4; a weak D match, TRBD1 (6 bases). Germline-derived CDR1 and CDR2 are SNHLY and FYNNEI. Trimming removed 5 bases at V and 6 bases at J, with 17 bases between. The CDR3 covers 15 residues. CDR3 bases: TGTGCCAGCAGTAACAGGGAAGGGGTGAGAAACATTCAGTACTTC. It is translated as CASSNREGVRNIQYF.

The chain has TRBV7-6 and TRBJ1-1; D is possibly TRBD1 (6 bases). CDR1 is SGHVS, CDR2 FNYEAQ, per germline. The CDR3 runs 15 residues. Trimming shortened V by 1 base and J by 3 bases, and 12 bases separated the two germline ends. CDR3 nucleotides: TGTGCCAGCAGCTTAGGGGGGCTTGGGGACACTGAAGCTTTCTTT. Its translation: CASSLGGLGDTEAFF. Full variable domain (missing parts from reference TRBV7-6 and TRBJ1-1): GAGVSQSPRYKVTKRGQDVALRCDPISGHVSLYWYRQALGQGPEFLTYFNYEAQQDKSGLPNDRFSAERPEGSISTLTIQRTEQRDSAMYRCASSLGGLGDTEAFFGQGTRLTVV.

The chain couples TRBV9 to TRBJ2-7; D unclear. V was clipped by 4 bases and J by 5 bases, with 19 bases between them. This CDR3 is 15 amino acids long. Germline V gene data show CDR1 as SGDLS and CDR2 as YYNGEE. CDR3 residues: CASSPRGGGFDEQYF. The CDR3 DNA is TGTGCCAGCAGCCCGAGAGGTGGTGGGTTTGACGAGCAGTACTTC.

This rearrangement joins TRBV29-1 to TRBJ2-7; D remains ambiguous. Trimming removed 2 bases at V and 1 base at J, with 12 bases between. The germline V gene encodes CDR1 SQVTM and CDR2 ANQGSEA. The CDR3 runs to 14 residues. CDR3 DNA: TGCAGCGTTGAACTCCAGGCTCGTTCCTACGAGCAGTACTTC. Amino acids: CSVELQARSYEQYF.

This clone was recorded once. The V call is TRBV19, the J call TRBJ1-1; no reliable D call. V was trimmed by 8 bases and J by 0 bases, leaving 16 bases between them. The CDR3 has 15 residues. Germline V CDR1 and CDR2: LNHDA, SQIVND (reference sequence). DNA for the CDR3: TGTGCCAGTTTGGTCTTAGGAGGAGTGAACACTGAAGCTTTCTTT. Its protein product is CASLVLGGVNTEAFF. Looking up the rest from reference TRBV19 and TRBJ1-1 gives the full variable domain: DGGITQSPKYLFRKEGQNVTLSCEQNLNHDAMYWYRQDPGQGLRLIYYSQIVNDFQKGDIAEGYSVSREKKESFPLTVTSAQKNPTAFYLCASLVLGGVNTEAFFGQGTRLTVV.

A remark on this clone: One junction end does not reproduce the germline sequence, and a read error may be involved. This chain uses TRBV7-3 with TRBJ2-1; 8 bases agree with TRBD1. This CDR3 region has 13 residues. Germline CDR1 and CDR2: SGHTA and FQGTGA. The CDR3 DNA is TGTGCCAGCAGCTTAACCGATCCAGGGGGCTCGGTCTTC. It translates to CASSLTDPGGSVF.

This clone was counted between two and nine times. The genes are TRBV4-2 and TRBJ2-7; 11 bases line up with TRBD2. CDR1 is LGHNA, CDR2 YNFKEQ, per germline. The CDR3 loop spans 15 amino acids. V lost 2 bases to trimming and J lost 6 bases; unmatched junction nucleotides: 6. The CDR3 sequence: CASSQTTSGNGEQYF. The CDR3 DNA reads TGTGCCAGCAGCCAAACGACTAGCGGGAATGGCGAGCAGTACTTC.

This sequence joins TRBV18 and TRBJ2-7; possibly TRBD2 for D (5 bases). The germline CDR1 and CDR2 sequences are KGHSH and LQKENI. The V gene lost 3 bases and the J gene lost 3 bases, with 9 bases spanning the gap. The CDR3 length is 13 residues. CDR3 bases: TGTGCCAGCTCACCCAACGGAGGCTACGAGCAGTACTTC. This codes for CASSPNGGYEQYF.

The chain carries TRBV2 and TRBJ1-5; D uncertain. From germline, CDR1 is SNHLY and CDR2 FYNNEI. V dropped 4 bases and J dropped 6 bases, with 10 bases sitting between them. This CDR3 region has 13 residues. In DNA, the CDR3 is TGTGCCAGCAGTGCGGACTGGCGTCAGCCCCAGCATTTT. Amino acid sequence: CASSADWRQPQHF.

The chain carries TRBV6-5 and TRBJ2-7; TRBD1 matches 7 bases. The V segment lost 7 bases and the J segment 6 bases; nucleotides outside the gene matches: 6. The CDR3 has 12 amino acids. The V gene's germline CDR1 is MNHEY and CDR2 SVGAGI. Written as DNA, the CDR3 is TGTGCCAGCACTGAGGGGGCCGGCGAGCAGTACTTC. The encoded protein is CASTEGAGEQYF.

The chain uses TRBV6-1 and TRBJ1-1; D is uncertain. The CDR3 length is 13 residues. CDR1 is MNHNS, CDR2 SASEGT, per germline. Trimming took off 8 bases at V and 1 base at J, with 11 bases between the two ends. CDR3 residues: CASERTGNTEAFF. Here the CDR3 DNA reads TGTGCCAGCGAGCGGACGGGGAACACTGAAGCTTTCTTT.

The chain joins TRBV29-1 to TRBJ1-2; D not certain. Germline loops: CDR1 SQVTM, CDR2 ANQGSEA. The CDR3 has 13 residues. The ends were cut back, 0 bases at V and 8 bases at J, with 13 bases in the middle. The CDR3 here is CSVEEVHRSGYTF. Written as DNA, the CDR3 is TGCAGCGTTGAAGAAGTGCATCGGTCGGGCTACACCTTC.

This sequence joins TRBV4-1 and TRBJ1-2; weak D call: TRBD1 (5 bases). CDR3 length: 15 amino acids. Germline CDR1 and CDR2: MGHRA and YSYEKL. V was trimmed by 0 bases and J by 8 bases, leaving 16 bases between them. CDR3 loop: CASSQEADSISGYTF. The DNA for the CDR3 is TGCGCCAGCAGCCAAGAGGCAGACAGCATTTCAGGCTACACCTTC.

V usage is TRBV7-9 and J usage is TRBJ2-3, with 7 bases matching TRBD2. The junction had 5 bases not matched to a gene; V was cut back by 1 base and J by 1 base. The length of the CDR3 is 16 residues. Germline-derived CDR1 and CDR2 are SEHNR and FQNEAQ (reference sequence). The CDR3 region has the DNA TGTGCCAGCAGCTTAGTAAGAGGGAGGGGCACAGATACGCAGTATTTT. Translated: CASSLVRGRGTDTQYF.